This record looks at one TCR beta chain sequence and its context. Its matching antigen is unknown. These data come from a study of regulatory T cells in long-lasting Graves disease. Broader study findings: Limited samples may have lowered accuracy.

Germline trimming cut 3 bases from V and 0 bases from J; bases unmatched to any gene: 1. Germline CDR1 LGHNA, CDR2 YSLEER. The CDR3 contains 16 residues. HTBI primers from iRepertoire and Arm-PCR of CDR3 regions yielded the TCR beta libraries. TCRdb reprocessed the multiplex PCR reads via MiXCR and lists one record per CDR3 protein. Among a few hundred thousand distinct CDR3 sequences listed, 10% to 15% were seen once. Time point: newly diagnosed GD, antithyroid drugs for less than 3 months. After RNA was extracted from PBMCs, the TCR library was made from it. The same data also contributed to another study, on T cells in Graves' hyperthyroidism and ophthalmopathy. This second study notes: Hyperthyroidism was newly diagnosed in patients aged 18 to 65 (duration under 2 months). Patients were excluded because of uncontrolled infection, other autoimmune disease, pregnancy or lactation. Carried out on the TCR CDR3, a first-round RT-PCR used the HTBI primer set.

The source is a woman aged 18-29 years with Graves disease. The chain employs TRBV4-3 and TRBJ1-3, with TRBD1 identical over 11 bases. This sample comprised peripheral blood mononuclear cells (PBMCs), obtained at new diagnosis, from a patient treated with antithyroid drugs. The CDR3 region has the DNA TGCGCCAGCAGCCAGGGGACAGGGGGCTCTGGAAACACCATATATTTT. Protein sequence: CASSQGTGGSGNTIYF.